The sample holds a few counts of the clone carrying this T cell receptor (beta chain). V lost 3 bases to trimming and J lost 0 bases, with 10 bases between them. Germline CDR1 KGHDR, CDR2 SFDVKD. This CDR3 comprises 16 residues. Authors' analysis steps: How many nucleated cells were present was estimated from reference gene primer amplification. The repertoire was sequenced with immunoSEQ multiplex PCR; TCRdb's copy has only in-frame clones and lacks some. Clonal size and the V and J genes are those of that table, whereas D and trimming came from the DNA. Altogether 200,000 or so clones are present, about nine tenths being singletons, with the ten largest covering over 3%. The record originates from a study of blood T cell repertoires in COVID-19.

This chain links TRBV24-1 with TRBJ2-2; no firm D call. The source of this sequence is a woman in her forties with acute COVID-19. Sequencing used PBMCs or T cells enriched from blood (not recorded which). The CDR3 sequence is CATSDPSRSNTGELFF. DNA of the CDR3: TGTGCCACCAGTGATCCAAGCAGGTCGAACACCGGGGAGCTGTTTTTT.